The 22 T cell receptor beta chains given below trace back to one sample, sequenced in a study of cytomegalovirus exposure and HLA in healthy donors. Vbeta (60) and Jbeta (13) primers were used in the PCR. TCRdb keeps only in-frame clones here, not all; method: immunoSEQ multiplex PCR. The sample consists of about 150,000 clones, over 65% of them appearing once. The specimen sequenced was PBMCs. These receptors all come from a man aged 25-45 years in good health and CMV-seronegative.

Only a few counts were recorded for this clone. The chain has TRBV10-3 and TRBJ2-1; TRBD2 matches at 9 bases. V was pared by 10 bases and J by 7 bases, with 8 bases of the junction left unmatched. CDR1 and CDR2 (germline): ENHRY, SYGVKD. This CDR3 has 13 amino acids. The CDR3 here is CATGAGGVNEQFF. For the CDR3, the DNA is TGTGCCACGGGGGCGGGGGGGGTTAATGAGCAGTTCTTC.

This rearrangement joins TRBV7-6 to TRBJ2-5; 9 nucleotides agree with TRBD2. The DNA end is a closer match to TRBJ2-7, so the J assignment may be wrong. Germline CDR1 is SGHVS and CDR2 is FNYEAQ. The CDR3 is 15 residues long. The CDR3 nucleotides read TGTGCCAGCAGCTTAGTCCGCGGGGGGGTCTACGAGCAGTACTTC. The encoded protein is CASSLVRGGVYEQYF.

The chain couples TRBV19 to TRBJ1-1, with D possibly being TRBD1 (5 bases). Germline lookup yields CDR1 LNHDA and CDR2 SQIVND (reference sequence). V lost 3 bases, J lost 0 bases, and 11 bases lay in between. The CDR3 totals 15 residues. The DNA for the CDR3 is TGTGCCAGTAGTATGGGGGGGGTGATGAACACTGAAGCTTTCTTT. It codes for CASSMGGVMNTEAFF.

As for this clone: A read error may account for a junction end that differs from germline. The chain recombines TRBV7-9 with TRBJ1-1, with D hard to call. The CDR3 runs to 12 residues. The germline gives CDR1 SEHNR, CDR2 FQNEAQ (reference sequence). In DNA form, the CDR3 reads TGTTCCAGCAGCTTATCGGAGGCTGAAGCTTTCTTT. As protein: CSSSLSEAEAFF.

In its sample, this clone was seen a few times. CDR3 protein: CASSSDRVSGNTIYF. Here the CDR3 DNA reads TGTGCCAGTAGTTCGGACAGGGTCTCTGGAAACACCATATATTTT. The J gene is TRBJ1-3, the V gene TRBV19; 8 bases line up with TRBD1. Germline CDR1 and CDR2: LNHDA and SQIVND (reference sequence). Germline trimming cut 5 bases from V and 0 bases from J; bases unmatched to any gene: 3. CDR3 length: 15 residues.

The CDR3 reads CASRTGLGDEQFF. The DNA of the CDR3 is TGTGCCAGCAGGACAGGGCTCGGCGATGAGCAGTTCTTC. V is TRBV6-5 and J is TRBJ2-1, with TRBD1 matching over 7 bases. The CDR3 runs 13 residues. CDR1 is MNHEY and CDR2 is SVGAGI in the germline V gene. Trimming removed 6 bases from V and 8 bases from J; junction bases left unmatched: 7.

This clone was recorded a few times. The chain recombines TRBV18 with TRBJ2-1; D is unresolved. Germline assignment: CDR1 KGHSH and CDR2 LQKENI. V was shortened by 2 bases and J by 4 bases, with 12 bases between the two germline ends. The CDR3 extends over 15 amino acids. In nucleotides, the CDR3 is TGTGCCAGCTCACCAATAGCCCCTCCTTACAATGAGCAGTTCTTC. Residues: CASSPIAPPYNEQFF.

CDR3 protein: CASSYLAGQSYEQYF. CDR3 sequence (DNA): TGTGCCAGCAGTTACTTGGCAGGGCAGTCTTACGAGCAGTACTTC. This rearrangement joins TRBV6-6 to TRBJ2-7, with a weak D call TRBD1 (5 bases). Germline CDR1 MNHNY, CDR2 SVGAGI (reference sequence). The CDR3 has 15 amino acids. Deletions cut 1 base from V and 4 bases from J, with 14 bases between.

In this sample, this clone turned up a few times. The chain recombines TRBV5-1 with TRBJ2-7; TRBD1 matches 10 bases. Unmatched junction bases numbered 3, after V lost 0 bases and J lost 3 bases. Germline V gives CDR1 SGHRS, CDR2 YFSETQ. The CDR3 loop spans 15 amino acids. The DNA of the CDR3 is TGCGCCAGCAGCTTGGGACAGGGGGCCCACTACGAGCAGTACTTC. Amino acid sequence: CASSLGQGAHYEQYF.

This rearrangement joins TRBV4-2 to TRBJ2-7, with TRBD2 as a possible D gene (5 bases). V lost 0 bases and J 8 bases, leaving 11 bases between the germline ends. Germline V gene data show CDR1 as LGHNA and CDR2 as YNFKEQ. The CDR3 runs to 13 residues. In DNA form, the CDR3 reads TGTGCCAGCAGCCAAGAGGACTGGTCCAAGCAGTACTTC. Amino acids: CASSQEDWSKQYF.

The chain has TRBV7-2 and TRBJ1-2, with a possible D match to TRBD1 (6 bases). This CDR3 has 14 residues. The germline gives CDR1 SGHTA, CDR2 FQGNSA. The germline V and J ends were trimmed by 5 bases and 7 bases, with 17 bases remaining between them. The CDR3 is CASSPGAGSRGYTF. CDR3 nucleotides: TGTGCCAGCAGCCCAGGGGCTGGGTCCCGTGGCTACACCTTC.

There are many counts of this clone. The V call is TRBV6-6, the J call TRBJ2-2; 8 bases line up with TRBD1. CDR3 length: 16 residues. V lost 3 bases and J lost 6; bases outside the gene matches: 9. CDR1 is MNHNY and CDR2 is SVGAGI in the germline V gene (reference sequence). CDR3 DNA: TGTGCCAGCAGTTATTCCGACAGGGGATTCCCCGGGGAGCTGTTTTTT. Residues: CASSYSDRGFPGELFF.

This sequence joins TRBV5-1 and TRBJ2-1; 10 positions agree with TRBD1. V shed 5 bases, J shed 4 bases, and the junction held 6 bases outside the gene matches. The germline CDR1 and CDR2 sequences are SGHRS and YFSETQ. The CDR3 is 15 amino acids. The CDR3 is CASRVGTGEYNEQFF. CDR3 DNA: TGCGCCAGCAGAGTTGGGACAGGGGAATACAATGAGCAGTTCTTC.

Only a few counts were recorded for this clone. The J gene is TRBJ2-7, the V gene TRBV5-6; no definite D call. Trimming removed 2 bases from V and 6 bases from J, with 6 bases in between. CDR1 and CDR2 (germline): SGHDT, YYEEEE. The CDR3 totals 11 residues. The CDR3 sequence: CASSFGGEQYF. The CDR3 DNA reads as TGTGCCAGCAGCTTCGGTGGCGAGCAGTACTTC. Filled out from reference TRBV5-6 and TRBJ2-7, the complete variable domain reads DAGVTQSPTHLIKTRGQQVTLRCSPKSGHDTVSWYQQALGQGPQFIFQYYEEEERQRGNFPDRFSGHQFPNYSSELNVNALLLGDSALYLCASSFGGEQYFGPGTRLTVT.

This chain connects TRBV7-9 to TRBJ2-1; a weak D match, TRBD2 (6 bases). The CDR3 spans 11 residues. The germline gives CDR1 SEHNR, CDR2 FQNEAQ (reference sequence). Trimming removed 5 bases at V and 10 bases at J, with 9 bases between. CDR3 in amino acids: CASSEAGEQFF. The CDR3 bases are TGTGCCAGCAGCGAAGCGGGCGAGCAGTTCTTC.

This sequence joins TRBV5-1 and TRBJ2-7, with 10 bases aligning to TRBD1. The CDR3 is 14 amino acids. Germline loops: CDR1 SGHRS, CDR2 YFSETQ. V was pared by 3 bases and J by 0 bases, with 0 bases of the junction left unmatched. The CDR3 bases are TGCGCCAGCAGCTGGGACAGGGGCTCCTACGAGCAGTACTTC. This gives the protein CASSWDRGSYEQYF.

The rearrangement joins TRBV7-4 to TRBJ2-7, with D maybe TRBD1 (5 bases). The CDR3 contains 15 residues. V lost 1 base to trimming and J lost 5 bases, with 15 bases between them. Germline V gene sequence: CDR1 SGHVT, CDR2 SQSDAQ. In nucleotides, the CDR3 is TGTGCCAGCAGCTTAGTTGGGCAGGGTTCCCACGAGCAGTACTTC. Translating gives CASSLVGQGSHEQYF. The full variable domain, with the rest looked up from reference TRBV7-4 and TRBJ2-7, is GAGVSQSPRYKVAKRGRDVALRCDSISGHVTLYWYRQTLGQGSEVLTYSQSDAQRDKSGRPSGRFSAERPERSVSTLKIQRTEQGDSAVYLCASSLVGQGSHEQYFGPGTRLTVT.

The chain is built from TRBV5-6 and TRBJ2-7; D may be TRBD1 (5 bases). The CDR3 is made up of 13 amino acids. V lost 4 bases and J lost 2, with 10 bases in between. Per the germline V gene, CDR1 is SGHDT and CDR2 is YYEEEE. The DNA of the CDR3 is TGTGCCAGCAGCATCCCAGGGACCTACGAGCAGTACTTC. The encoded protein is CASSIPGTYEQYF. Variable domain in full (rest from reference TRBV5-6 and TRBJ2-7): DAGVTQSPTHLIKTRGQQVTLRCSPKSGHDTVSWYQQALGQGPQFIFQYYEEEERQRGNFPDRFSGHQFPNYSSELNVNALLLGDSALYLCASSIPGTYEQYFGPGTRLTVT.

The chain couples TRBV29-1 to TRBJ1-2; D possibly corresponds to TRBD1 (6 bases). Germline V gene data show CDR1 as SQVTM and CDR2 as ANQGSEA. This CDR3 has 13 amino acids. V was pared by 6 bases and J by 3 bases, with 14 bases between. The CDR3 nucleotides are TGCAGCGTCAAGCACAGGGCGGACTATGGCTACACCTTC. Its translation: CSVKHRADYGYTF.

This sequence joins TRBV5-1 and TRBJ2-7, with D possibly being TRBD1 (6 bases). Germline CDR1 SGHRS, CDR2 YFSETQ. The CDR3 contains 14 residues. Trimming shortened V by 4 bases and J by 2 bases, and 13 bases separated the two germline ends. CDR3 nucleotides: TGCGCCAGCAGCGGGGACATTCAGACCTACGAGCAGTACTTC. Amino acid sequence: CASSGDIQTYEQYF.

The gene calls are TRBV14 and TRBJ2-4; tentative D call: TRBD2 (5 bases). The V gene lost 0 bases and the J gene lost 3 bases, with 9 bases spanning the gap. This CDR3 has 15 amino acids. Germline V gene data show CDR1 as SGHDN and CDR2 as FVKESK. CDR3 sequence reads: CASSQDVGVKNIQYF. The CDR3, as DNA: TGTGCCAGCAGCCAAGATGTGGGAGTCAAAAACATTCAGTACTTC.

The V and J genes are TRBV10-3 and TRBJ2-7, with a weak D call TRBD2 (6 bases). This CDR3 spans 12 amino acids. Trimming stripped 5 bases from V and 4 bases from J, with 9 bases between. Germline V gives CDR1 ENHRY, CDR2 SYGVKD. Here the CDR3 reads CAISYGTYEQYF. The CDR3 coding sequence is TGTGCCATCAGTTACGGGACTTACGAGCAGTACTTC.